These T cell receptor beta chains were read from a single sample in a study of radiotherapy plus CTLA-4 blockade in lung cancer. Method: immunoSEQ multiplex PCR; TCRdb's copy keeps in-frame clones and lacks some. Of around 59,000 clones listed, around 80% are singletons. Sequencing used peripheral blood, obtained from a patient treated with radiotherapy plus ipilimumab. The receptors stem from a human donor with non-small cell lung cancer who had a partial response to radiotherapy plus ipilimumab. Both conserved end residues are part of each CDR3. Fields, in order: D gene, V gene, clone size, J gene, CDR3 protein, CDR3 DNA. D genes are given only for firm matches. Clone size, where shown, is once, few, many, or a class for clones that have expanded.

>TRBD2|TRBV5-1|-|TRBJ2-4
CASSPNPGTSGGDQNIQYF
TGCGCCAGCAGTCCGAATCCCGGGACTAGCGGGGGGGACCAAAACATTCAGTACTTC
>-|TRBV7-2|-|TRBJ1-1
CASSLSPGETEAFF
TGTGCCAGCAGCCTTAGTCCAGGGGAAACTGAAGCTTTCTTT
>-|TRBV6-6|-|TRBJ1-1
CASSPWTANTEAFF
TGTGCCAGCAGTCCCTGGACAGCTAACACTGAAGCTTTCTTT
>TRBD2|TRBV7-2|-|TRBJ2-7
CASSSAPLAPSHEQYF
TGTGCCAGCAGCTCTGCCCCACTAGCGCCTAGCCACGAGCAGTACTTC
>-|TRBV5-8|-|TRBJ1-3
CASSLGESLIGNTIYF
TGTGCCAGCAGCTTGGGCGAGAGTTTGATTGGAAACACCATATATTTT
>-|TRBV13|-|TRBJ1-2
CASSLNRESYGYTF
TGTGCCAGCAGCTTAAACAGGGAATCCTATGGCTACACCTTC
>TRBD1|TRBV5-4|once|TRBJ2-3
CASSSGTGGTDTQYF
TGTGCCAGCAGCTCCGGGACAGGGGGCACAGATACGCAGTATTTT
>TRBD2|TRBV27|-|TRBJ2-1
CASSPLAGGGNEQFF
TGTGCCAGCAGTCCACTAGCGGGGGGCGGGAATGAGCAGTTCTTC
>-|TRBV20-1|once|TRBJ1-2
CSARTVYGYTF
TGCAGTGCTAGGACAGTTTATGGCTACACCTTC
>-|TRBV5-1|-|TRBJ2-7
CASSRDRGEQYF
TGCGCCAGCAGCCGCGACAGAGGCGAGCAGTACTTC
>TRBD2|TRBV14|-|TRBJ2-6
CASSPLKRGGSGANVLTF
TGTGCCAGCAGCCCATTAAAACGGGGGGGCTCTGGGGCCAACGTCCTGACTTTC
>TRBD2|TRBV4-1|-|TRBJ2-1
CASSPLTSGRNEQFF
TGCGCCAGCAGCCCATTGACTAGCGGGCGTAATGAGCAGTTCTTC
>TRBD1|TRBV29-1|-|TRBJ2-5
CSVGNYRDRGFGTQYF
TGCAGCGTTGGAAATTACCGGGACAGGGGTTTTGGGACCCAGTACTTC
>TRBD1|TRBV4-1|-|TRBJ2-1
CASSPGQGTYNEQFF
TGCGCCAGCAGCCCAGGACAGGGAACCTACAATGAGCAGTTCTTC
>-|TRBV5-8|-|TRBJ2-5
CASTLNLRVGETQYF
TGTGCCAGCACCCTTAACTTGCGCGTCGGGGAGACCCAGTACTTC
>TRBD1|TRBV6-1|-|TRBJ1-6
CASSEEEPGQDNSPLHF
TGTGCCAGCAGTGAAGAAGAGCCGGGACAGGATAATTCACCCCTCCACTTT
>TRBD1|TRBV7-2|-|TRBJ1-5
CASRPTGGNQPQHF
TGTGCCAGCAGACCTACAGGGGGCAATCAGCCCCAGCATTTT
>-|TRBV7-2|-|TRBJ2-6
CASEGSGANVLTF
TGTGCCAGCGAGGGATCTGGGGCCAACGTCCTGACTTTC
>-|TRBV18|-|TRBJ2-5
CASSPRQTAQETQYF
TGTGCCAGCTCCCCACGGCAGACAGCCCAAGAGACCCAGTACTTC
>TRBD1|TRBV25-1|many|TRBJ2-4
CASRGDRTGASIQYF
TGTGCCAGCAGGGGAGATAGGACAGGGGCCAGCATTCAGTACTTC
>-|TRBV4-3|-|TRBJ2-1
CASSQDGGINEQFF
TGCGCCAGCAGCCAAGATGGAGGTATCAATGAGCAGTTCTTC
>-|TRBV28|-|TRBJ1-1
CASREVGRADGTEAFF
TGTGCCAGCCGTGAAGTTGGGAGGGCGGACGGCACTGAAGCTTTCTTT
>TRBD1|TRBV7-8|-|TRBJ1-6
CASGPGQGSPLHF
TGTGCCAGCGGTCCGGGACAGGGCTCACCCCTCCACTTT
>-|TRBV27|-|TRBJ2-3
CASSLFWASGTDTQYF
TGTGCCAGCAGTTTATTTTGGGCGTCCGGCACAGATACGCAGTATTTT
>TRBD1|TRBV5-6|-|TRBJ1-5
CASSSGTGGNQPQHF
TGTGCCAGCAGCTCTGGGACAGGGGGGAATCAGCCCCAGCATTTT
>-|TRBV5-5|once|TRBJ1-3
CASSFQGPGNTIYF
TGTGCCAGCAGCTTCCAGGGCCCTGGAAACACCATATATTTT
>-|TRBV7-9|-|TRBJ2-3
CASSWEVVTDTQYF
TGTGCCAGCAGCTGGGAGGTAGTCACAGATACGCAGTATTTT
>-|TRBV5-1|-|TRBJ2-3
CASSMGQSTDTQYF
TGCGCCAGCAGCATGGGACAAAGCACAGATACGCAGTATTTT
>-|TRBV6-6|-|TRBJ1-3
CASSSRGAGNTIYF
TGTGCCAGCAGTTCAAGGGGTGCAGGAAACACCATATATTTT
>TRBD1|TRBV6-6|-|TRBJ1-5
CASSYGPGGQPQHF
TGTGCCAGCAGTTACGGACCAGGGGGGCAGCCCCAGCATTTT
>-|TRBV6-6|-|TRBJ2-5
CASSLRGDETQYF
TGTGCCAGCAGCCTCAGGGGGGACGAGACCCAGTACTTC
>TRBD2|TRBV10-3|-|TRBJ2-5
CAIAAGTQETQYF
TGTGCCATCGCAGCGGGGACCCAAGAGACCCAGTACTTC
>TRBD1|TRBV7-8|few|TRBJ1-4
CASSLQGLANEKLFF
TGTGCCAGCAGCCTACAGGGGCTAGCTAATGAAAAACTGTTTTTT
>TRBD1|TRBV19|-|TRBJ1-2
CASSSTGGDYGYTF
TGTGCCAGTAGTTCCACAGGGGGCGACTATGGCTACACCTTC
>TRBD1|TRBV29-1|-|TRBJ1-1
CSASTGAEAFF
TGCAGCGCCTCGACAGGGGCGGAAGCTTTCTTT
>-|TRBV2|-|TRBJ2-3
CASLADTDTQYF
TGTGCCAGCCTAGCTGATACAGATACGCAGTATTTT
>-|TRBV10-2|-|TRBJ1-1
CASSEGQSNTEAFF
TGCGCCAGCAGTGAAGGACAGAGCAACACTGAAGCTTTCTTT
>TRBD1|TRBV19|-|TRBJ1-1
CASSTKTGSLTEAFF
TGTGCCAGTAGTACGAAGACAGGGTCCCTCACTGAAGCTTTCTTT
>TRBD1|TRBV19|-|TRBJ2-2
CASSIRGQGNTGELFF
TGTGCCAGTAGTATACGGGGACAGGGGAACACCGGGGAGCTGTTTTTT
>-|TRBV19|-|TRBJ2-3
CASSMGITSTDTQYF
TGTGCCAGTAGTATGGGCATAACTAGCACAGATACGCAGTATTTT